A selection of T cell receptor beta chains follows, all from one sample in a study of neoadjuvant nivolumab and ipilimumab in lung cancer. Profiling relied on immunoSEQ multiplex PCR, and the TCRdb table lists in-frame clones only, not all of them. The sample consists of tens of thousands of clones, 90% of them appearing once. Specimen: peripheral blood, collected after neoadjuvant nivolumab, alone or with ipilimumab, at or shortly before surgery. The receptors derive from an adult with non-small cell lung cancer. CDR3s include the opening cysteine and the closing phenylalanine or tryptophan. The order of the fields is J gene, V gene, D gene, clone size, CDR3 DNA, CDR3 protein. A D gene is named only where the DNA matches it firmly. Only part of the rows carry a size: once, few, many, or a class if the clone is expanded.

j_call: TRBJ1-1
v_call: TRBV10-3
d_call: .
clone_size: .
cdr3_nt: TGTGCCATCAGTCTACAGGGTATGAACACTGAAGCTTTCTTT
cdr3_aa: CAISLQGMNTEAFF

j_call: TRBJ1-1
v_call: TRBV7-2
d_call: .
clone_size: .
cdr3_nt: TGTGCCAGCAGCCCAGGACACGACACTGAAGCTTTCTTT
cdr3_aa: CASSPGHDTEAFF

j_call: TRBJ1-6
v_call: TRBV18
d_call: .
clone_size: once
cdr3_nt: TGTGCCAGCTCACAAGACAGCTATAATTCACCCCTCCACTTT
cdr3_aa: CASSQDSYNSPLHF

j_call: TRBJ1-4
v_call: TRBV18
d_call: .
clone_size: .
cdr3_nt: TGTGCCAGCTCACCACTGGCGGCAGGCAATGAAAAACTGTTTTTT
cdr3_aa: CASSPLAAGNEKLFF

j_call: TRBJ2-7
v_call: TRBV29-1
d_call: .
clone_size: .
cdr3_nt: TGCAGCGTTGCCCCCCGCAGGGCCTACGAGCAGTACTTC
cdr3_aa: CSVAPRRAYEQYF

j_call: TRBJ1-1
v_call: TRBV5-1
d_call: TRBD1
clone_size: .
cdr3_nt: TGCGCCAGCACCTCGTCAGGGGGGGACACTGAAGCTTTCTTT
cdr3_aa: CASTSSGGDTEAFF

j_call: TRBJ1-1
v_call: TRBV18
d_call: TRBD1
clone_size: .
cdr3_nt: TGTGCCAGCTCACCGGGGGACAGGGCGAACACTGAAGCTTTCTTT
cdr3_aa: CASSPGDRANTEAFF

j_call: TRBJ1-2
v_call: TRBV2
d_call: TRBD1
clone_size: .
cdr3_nt: TGTGCCAGCAGCGTTATACAGGGGCCCTATGGCTACACCTTC
cdr3_aa: CASSVIQGPYGYTF

j_call: TRBJ2-3
v_call: TRBV7-8
d_call: .
clone_size: once
cdr3_nt: TGTGCCAGCAGCTTAGACGCGAGCACAGATACGCAGTATTTT
cdr3_aa: CASSLDASTDTQYF

j_call: TRBJ2-1
v_call: TRBV5-1
d_call: .
clone_size: .
cdr3_nt: TGCGCCAGCAGCTTGAATATCGCTGGGGGGGCGGTGAGAAATGAGCAGTTCTTC
cdr3_aa: CASSLNIAGGAVRNEQFF

j_call: TRBJ1-2
v_call: TRBV7-2
d_call: .
clone_size: .
cdr3_nt: TGTGCCAGCAACCGGGACACCCAGTTCTATGGCTACACCTTC
cdr3_aa: CASNRDTQFYGYTF

j_call: TRBJ2-5
v_call: TRBV6-6
d_call: TRBD2
clone_size: .
cdr3_nt: TGTGCCAGCAGTTTTGGGACTAGCGGGGGGACCCAGTACTTC
cdr3_aa: CASSFGTSGGTQYF

j_call: TRBJ2-7
v_call: TRBV4-2
d_call: TRBD2
clone_size: .
cdr3_nt: TGTGCCAGCAGCTCTGACCTAGCGGGGGGGATCTACGAGCAGTACTTC
cdr3_aa: CASSSDLAGGIYEQYF

j_call: TRBJ2-2
v_call: TRBV29-1
d_call: .
clone_size: once
cdr3_nt: TGCAGCGGCGGCGCGAACACCGGGGAGCTGTTTTTT
cdr3_aa: CSGGANTGELFF

j_call: TRBJ2-7
v_call: TRBV5-6
d_call: TRBD1
clone_size: once
cdr3_nt: TGTGCCAGCAGCCCGCCGGGACAGCTCCGCGAGCAGTACTTC
cdr3_aa: CASSPPGQLREQYF

j_call: TRBJ2-2
v_call: TRBV5-4
d_call: .
clone_size: .
cdr3_nt: TGTGCCAGCAGCTTGGCAGATAGGGAGCTGTTTTTT
cdr3_aa: CASSLADRELFF

j_call: TRBJ1-5
v_call: TRBV28
d_call: .
clone_size: .
cdr3_nt: TGTGCCAGCAGTTATCTATCCCCCGATCAGCCCCAGCATTTT
cdr3_aa: CASSYLSPDQPQHF

j_call: TRBJ1-1
v_call: TRBV18
d_call: TRBD1
clone_size: once
cdr3_nt: TGTGCCAGCTCACCACAGACAGGGCCTGCCTCGGAAGCTTTCTTT
cdr3_aa: CASSPQTGPASEAFF

j_call: TRBJ2-2
v_call: TRBV5-1
d_call: .
clone_size: few
cdr3_nt: TGCGCCAGCAGCTTTGACGGGGTAAACACCGGGGAGCTGTTTTTT
cdr3_aa: CASSFDGVNTGELFF

j_call: TRBJ2-1
v_call: TRBV29-1
d_call: .
clone_size: .
cdr3_nt: TGCAGCGTTCAGAAACAGTTCAATGAGCAGTTCTTC
cdr3_aa: CSVQKQFNEQFF

j_call: TRBJ1-2
v_call: TRBV9
d_call: .
clone_size: once
cdr3_nt: TGTGCCAGCAGCGTAGACAAGAGCTATGGCTACACCTTC
cdr3_aa: CASSVDKSYGYTF

j_call: TRBJ2-5
v_call: TRBV11-3
d_call: .
clone_size: .
cdr3_nt: TGTGCCAGCAGCCATTCTTTCGGGGCAGAGGAACAAGAGACCCAGTACTTC
cdr3_aa: CASSHSFGAEEQETQYF

j_call: TRBJ1-1
v_call: TRBV10-3
d_call: .
clone_size: .
cdr3_nt: TGTGCCATCAGTGTAAGCGGTATCGGGGACACTGAAGCTTTCTTT
cdr3_aa: CAISVSGIGDTEAFF

j_call: TRBJ1-6
v_call: TRBV11-2
d_call: .
clone_size: .
cdr3_nt: TGTGCCAGCAGCTTAGGGGGAGGTGGAGGGTCACCCCTCCACTTT
cdr3_aa: CASSLGGGGGSPLHF

j_call: TRBJ2-3
v_call: TRBV6-4
d_call: .
clone_size: .
cdr3_nt: TGTGCCAGCACTGAGGGACATTTGGGGGCCAGGTGGGGCACAGATACGCAGTATTTT
cdr3_aa: CASTEGHLGARWGTDTQYF

j_call: TRBJ1-2
v_call: TRBV29-1
d_call: .
clone_size: .
cdr3_nt: TGCAGCGTTGAAGGGGGGGGGAACTATGGCTACACCTTC
cdr3_aa: CSVEGGGNYGYTF

j_call: TRBJ1-1
v_call: TRBV7-9
d_call: .
clone_size: .
cdr3_nt: TGTGCCAGCAGCTTTGGGAACACTGAAGCTTTCTTT
cdr3_aa: CASSFGNTEAFF

j_call: TRBJ2-7
v_call: TRBV6-1
d_call: .
clone_size: .
cdr3_nt: TGTGCCAGCGAGGGCAGGGAGGCGGTCGAGCAGTACTTC
cdr3_aa: CASEGREAVEQYF

j_call: TRBJ1-2
v_call: TRBV5-1
d_call: .
clone_size: .
cdr3_nt: TGCGCCAGCAGCTTGGATCCAGGGGAAGTCGTCTATGGCTACACCTTC
cdr3_aa: CASSLDPGEVVYGYTF

j_call: TRBJ1-5
v_call: TRBV5-8
d_call: .
clone_size: .
cdr3_nt: TGTGCCAGCAGCTTCCGACAGGCTAGCAATCAGCCCCAGCATTTT
cdr3_aa: CASSFRQASNQPQHF

j_call: TRBJ2-2
v_call: TRBV25-1
d_call: .
clone_size: .
cdr3_nt: TGTGCCACGGAATCAGGGACGAGGACCGGGGAGCTGTTTTTT
cdr3_aa: CATESGTRTGELFF

j_call: TRBJ2-3
v_call: TRBV7-9
d_call: TRBD2
clone_size: .
cdr3_nt: TGTGCCAGCACCCGAACCCCGGGGGGGCGTATAGATACGCAGTATTTT
cdr3_aa: CASTRTPGGRIDTQYF

j_call: TRBJ2-3
v_call: TRBV25-1
d_call: .
clone_size: .
cdr3_nt: TGTGCCAGCTCACCCGAGTATGCGCAGTATTTT
cdr3_aa: CASSPEYAQYF

j_call: TRBJ1-2
v_call: TRBV7-9
d_call: .
clone_size: .
cdr3_nt: TGTGCCAGCAGCTTAAGTGGGGAGGCTCTCTATGGCTACACCTTC
cdr3_aa: CASSLSGEALYGYTF

j_call: TRBJ2-4
v_call: TRBV19
d_call: .
clone_size: .
cdr3_nt: TGTGCCAGTAGTATCTCCCCTCTAGCCAAAAACATTCAGTACTTC
cdr3_aa: CASSISPLAKNIQYF

j_call: TRBJ2-6
v_call: TRBV29-1
d_call: TRBD1
clone_size: .
cdr3_nt: TGCAGCGCCCTGACAGGGGCCTCGAGTGGGGCCAACGTCCTGACTTTC
cdr3_aa: CSALTGASSGANVLTF

j_call: TRBJ2-1
v_call: TRBV5-1
d_call: .
clone_size: .
cdr3_nt: TGCGCCAGCAGCTTGGACGGGGGCGCATACAATGAGCAGTTCTTC
cdr3_aa: CASSLDGGAYNEQFF

j_call: TRBJ1-6
v_call: TRBV10-2
d_call: .
clone_size: .
cdr3_nt: TGCGCCAGCAGTGAGTCGAAAAAATCACCCCTCCACTTT
cdr3_aa: CASSESKKSPLHF

j_call: TRBJ1-1
v_call: TRBV2
d_call: .
clone_size: .
cdr3_nt: TGTGCCAGCAGACCCCTAGTTCAGGAAGCTTTCTTT
cdr3_aa: CASRPLVQEAFF

j_call: TRBJ2-3
v_call: TRBV18
d_call: .
clone_size: .
cdr3_nt: TGTGCCAGCTCACTCCTTCTCACAGATACGCAGTATTTT
cdr3_aa: CASSLLLTDTQYF

j_call: TRBJ2-2
v_call: TRBV11-2
d_call: .
clone_size: .
cdr3_nt: TGTGCCAGCAGCTTGTTCGGGGAGCTGTTTTTT
cdr3_aa: CASSLFGELFF

j_call: TRBJ1-2
v_call: TRBV6-1
d_call: .
clone_size: once
cdr3_nt: TGTGCCAGCGTTACAGGGTTCGACTATGGCTACACCTTC
cdr3_aa: CASVTGFDYGYTF

j_call: TRBJ1-5
v_call: TRBV7-2
d_call: .
clone_size: .
cdr3_nt: TGTGCCAGCAGCTTAGCTAGCAATCAGCCCCAGCATTTT
cdr3_aa: CASSLASNQPQHF